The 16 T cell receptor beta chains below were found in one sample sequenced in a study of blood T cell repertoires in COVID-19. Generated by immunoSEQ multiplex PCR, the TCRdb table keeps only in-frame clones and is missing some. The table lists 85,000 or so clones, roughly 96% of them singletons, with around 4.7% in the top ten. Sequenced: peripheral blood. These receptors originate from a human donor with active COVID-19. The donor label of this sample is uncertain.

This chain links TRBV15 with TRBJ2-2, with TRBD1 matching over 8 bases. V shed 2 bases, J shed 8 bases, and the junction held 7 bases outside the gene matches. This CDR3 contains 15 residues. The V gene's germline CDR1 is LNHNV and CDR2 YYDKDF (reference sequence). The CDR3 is CATSRRDRGSGELFF. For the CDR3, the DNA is TGTGCCACCAGCAGAAGAGACAGGGGTAGTGGGGAGCTGTTTTTT.

This CDR3 is CASSPSIVDEQYF. CDR3 DNA sequence: TGTGCCAGCTCACCCTCCATAGTAGACGAGCAGTACTTC. The rearrangement links TRBV18 to TRBJ2-7; D is undetermined. Deletions cut 3 bases from V and 5 bases from J, with 11 bases between. This CDR3 region has 13 residues. Germline CDR1 and CDR2: KGHSH and LQKENI. The full variable domain, with the rest looked up from reference TRBV18 and TRBJ2-7, is NAGVMQNPRHLVRRRGQEARLRCSPMKGHSHVYWYRQLPEEGLKFMVYLQKENIIDESGMPKERFSAEFPKEGPSILRIQQVVRGDSAAYFCASSPSIVDEQYFGPGTRLTVT.

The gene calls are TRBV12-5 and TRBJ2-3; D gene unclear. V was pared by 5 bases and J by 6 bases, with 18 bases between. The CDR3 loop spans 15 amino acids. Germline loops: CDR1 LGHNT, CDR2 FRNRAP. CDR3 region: CASGLGTTVQDTQYF. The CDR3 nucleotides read TGTGCTAGTGGTCTAGGTACGACGGTCCAGGATACGCAGTATTTT.

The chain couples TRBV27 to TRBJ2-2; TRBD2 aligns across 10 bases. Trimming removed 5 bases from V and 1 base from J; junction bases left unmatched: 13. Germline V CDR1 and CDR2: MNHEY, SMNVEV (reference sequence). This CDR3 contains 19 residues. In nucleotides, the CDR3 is TGTGCCAGCAGTAGAAGGACTAGCGGTCTCACTAAGAACACCGGGGAGCTGTTTTTT. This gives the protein CASSRRTSGLTKNTGELFF.

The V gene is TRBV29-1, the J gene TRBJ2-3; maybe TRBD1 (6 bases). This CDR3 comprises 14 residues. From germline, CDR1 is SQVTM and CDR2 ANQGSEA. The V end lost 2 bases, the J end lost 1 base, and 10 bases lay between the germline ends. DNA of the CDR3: TGCAGCGTTGAATCACGACAGGGCACAGATACGCAGTATTTT. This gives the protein CSVESRQGTDTQYF.

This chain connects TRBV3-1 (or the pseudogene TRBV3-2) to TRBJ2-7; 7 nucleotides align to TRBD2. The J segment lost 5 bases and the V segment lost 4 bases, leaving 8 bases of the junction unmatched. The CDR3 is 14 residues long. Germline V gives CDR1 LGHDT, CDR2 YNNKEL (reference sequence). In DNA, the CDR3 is TGTGCCAGCAGCCTACTACTAGCGCCCAACGAGCAGTACTTC. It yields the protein CASSLLLAPNEQYF.

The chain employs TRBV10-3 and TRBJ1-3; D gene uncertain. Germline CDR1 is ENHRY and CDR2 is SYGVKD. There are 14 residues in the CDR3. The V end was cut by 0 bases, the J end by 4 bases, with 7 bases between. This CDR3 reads CAISESRGGNTIYF. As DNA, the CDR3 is TGTGCCATCAGTGAGTCACGCGGCGGAAACACCATATATTTT.

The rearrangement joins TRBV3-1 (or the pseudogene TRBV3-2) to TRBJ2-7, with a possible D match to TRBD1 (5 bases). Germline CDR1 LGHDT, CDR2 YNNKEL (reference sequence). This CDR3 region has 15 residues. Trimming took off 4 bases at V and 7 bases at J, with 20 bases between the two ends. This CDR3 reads CASSPLGQGRVEQYF. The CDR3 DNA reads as TGTGCCAGCAGCCCCCTAGGGCAGGGTAGGGTGGAGCAGTACTTC.

As DNA, the CDR3 is TGTGCCAGTAGGGGGACCCAGTACTTC. Its protein is CASRGTQYF. The V and J genes are TRBV27 and TRBJ2-5; TRBD1 is a possible D gene (5 bases). The V gene's germline CDR1 is MNHEY and CDR2 SMNVEV (reference sequence). V shed 9 bases and J shed 7 bases, with 6 bases lying between them. The CDR3 length is 9 residues.

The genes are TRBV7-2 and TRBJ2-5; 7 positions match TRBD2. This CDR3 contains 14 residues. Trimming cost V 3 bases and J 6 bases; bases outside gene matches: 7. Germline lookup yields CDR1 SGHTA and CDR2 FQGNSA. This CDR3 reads CASSFLGREKTQYF. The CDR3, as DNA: TGTGCCAGCAGCTTCCTTGGGCGGGAGAAGACCCAGTACTTC. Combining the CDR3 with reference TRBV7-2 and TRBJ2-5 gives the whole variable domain GAGVSQSPSNKVTEKGKDVELRCDPISGHTALYWYRQSLGQGLEFLIYFQGNSAPDKSGLPSDRFSAERTGGSVSTLTIQRTQQEDSAVYLCASSFLGREKTQYFGPGTRLLVL.

CDR3 loop: CAIGGGVSYNSPLHF. For the CDR3, the DNA is TGTGCCATCGGGGGTGGGGTGTCCTATAATTCACCCCTCCACTTT. The chain uses TRBV11-2 and TRBJ1-6, with TRBD1 as a possible D gene (5 bases). The CDR3 contains 15 residues. Trimming left V 10 bases short and J 1 base short, with 14 bases between. The germline gives CDR1 SGHAT, CDR2 FQNNGV.

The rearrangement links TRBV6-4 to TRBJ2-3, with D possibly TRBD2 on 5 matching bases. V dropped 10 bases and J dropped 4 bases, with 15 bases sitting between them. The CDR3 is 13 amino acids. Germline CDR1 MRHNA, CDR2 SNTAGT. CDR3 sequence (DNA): TGTGCCATCAATCACGGGGTCTCAGATACGCAGTATTTT. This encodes CAINHGVSDTQYF.

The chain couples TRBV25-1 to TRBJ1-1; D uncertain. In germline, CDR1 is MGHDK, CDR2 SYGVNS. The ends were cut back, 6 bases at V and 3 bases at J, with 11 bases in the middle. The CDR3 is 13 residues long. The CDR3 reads CASRPASHTEAFF. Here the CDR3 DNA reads TGTGCCAGCAGACCAGCGTCGCACACTGAAGCTTTCTTT.

The DNA for the CDR3 is TGTGCCAGCAGGCCGACACGTTCGAACACCGGGGAGCTGTTTTTT. The encoded protein is CASRPTRSNTGELFF. The rearrangement joins TRBV2 to TRBJ2-2; D unclear. The germline gives CDR1 SNHLY, CDR2 FYNNEI. V shed 6 bases and J shed 0 bases, with 11 bases lying between them. The CDR3 contains 15 residues.

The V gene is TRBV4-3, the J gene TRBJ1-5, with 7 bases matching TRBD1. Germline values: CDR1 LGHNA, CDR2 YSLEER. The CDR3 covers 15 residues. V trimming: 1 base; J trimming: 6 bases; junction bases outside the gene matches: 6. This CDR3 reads CASSQGWQGGQPQHF. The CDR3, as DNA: TGCGCCAGCAGCCAAGGGTGGCAGGGGGGTCAGCCCCAGCATTTT.

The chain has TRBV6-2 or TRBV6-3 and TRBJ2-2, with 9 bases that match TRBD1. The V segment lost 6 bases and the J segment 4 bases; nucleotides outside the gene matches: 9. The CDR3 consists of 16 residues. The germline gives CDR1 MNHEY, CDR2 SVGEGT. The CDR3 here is CASSPIWTGATGELFF. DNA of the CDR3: TGTGCCAGCAGCCCTATTTGGACAGGGGCCACCGGGGAGCTGTTTTTT.